This T cell receptor beta chain derives from a study of blood T cell repertoires in COVID-19. Study context: Donors in the United States, Italy and Spain gave samples during acute or convalescent COVID-19.

CDR3 size: 14 residues. The germline gives CDR1 SGHNT, CDR2 YYREEE (reference sequence). V lost 4 bases and J lost 0, with 10 bases in between. Using immunoSEQ multiplex PCR, the repertoire was profiled, and TCRdb retains in-frame clones only, with some absent. This sample has more than 250,000 clones, with approximately 89% found just once. Clinical histories supplied by participants themselves formed the basis of cohort assignment. Cohort 3 recovered donors had two negative PCRs, clearance, or symptom resolution. The receptor was isolated from a woman younger than 30 who had recovered from COVID-19. Sequencing used PBMCs or T cells enriched from blood (not recorded which). The rearrangement links TRBV5-4 to TRBJ1-1; D not resolved. CDR3 in DNA: TGTGCCAGCAGCCCAGGTGAACTGAACACTGAAGCTTTCTTT. This translates into CASSPGELNTEAFF.